This T cell receptor (beta chain) appears in the sequencing data of a study of cytomegalovirus exposure and HLA in healthy donors. Notes on the study in general: Trimming of TCR beta V- and J-genes showed a link, identified in a later analysis, to a missense DCLRE1C variant. Researchers left out some V segments, among them TRBV6-2 and TRBV6-3, as indistinguishable. In a later analysis, compared with equally common non-associated chains, HLA-associated beta chains were more expanded. Accounts indicate the classifier identified cytomegalovirus status with strong specificity and sensitivity.

PCR involved 60 Vbeta and 13 Jbeta primers. Sequenced by immunoSEQ multiplex PCR; TCRdb stores in-frame clones only, minus some. The profile shows about 160,000 clones, around 73% of them singletons. Concerning this clone: Its cognate antigen is unknown.

This CDR3 is built from 13 residues. Germline loops: CDR1 SQVTM, CDR2 ANQGSEA. Trimming cost V 0 bases and J 8 bases, with 13 bases left between them. V usage is TRBV29-1 and J usage is TRBJ1-2; D not resolved. Sequencing input: PBMCs. The source of this sequence is a male donor in good health and CMV-seronegative. Here the CDR3 DNA reads TGCAGCGTTGAAGATCAACAGCTAAAAGGCTACACCTTC. Amino acids: CSVEDQQLKGYTF.